Shown below are 8 T cell receptor beta chains from a single sample sequenced in a study of T cells in Graves' hyperthyroidism and ophthalmopathy. Authors of the study amplified TCR beta CDR3 regions from RNA transcripts. A first-round RT-PCR of the TCR CDR3 used the HTBI primer set. TCRdb re-called the multiplex PCR reads with MiXCR, one entry per CDR3 protein. The table lists some 490,000 distinct CDR3 sequences, around a fifth of them singletons, with approximately 54% in the top ten. Sequencing used blood. Receptors originate from a woman in her 70s with Graves' ophthalmopathy.

Note on this clonotype: A clone one base away is much larger, so this may be a read error. This chain links TRBV29-1 with TRBJ1-5; no firm D call. The CDR3 extends over 13 amino acids. Germline values: CDR1 SQVTM, CDR2 ANQGSEA. V was pared by 5 bases and J by 6 bases, with 14 bases between. In DNA, the CDR3 is TGCAGCGTTAGACTGGGATCGGGTCAGCCCCAGCATTTT. Protein: CSVRLGSGQPQHF.

This chain links TRBV11-2 with TRBJ2-2, with 7 bases aligning to TRBD2. Germline-derived CDR1 and CDR2 are SGHAT and FQNNGV. V was pared by 3 bases and J by 2 bases, with 6 bases of the junction left unmatched. The CDR3 runs 16 residues. DNA for the CDR3: TGTGCCAGCAGCTTTATCCCTAGCGGAAACACCGGGGAGCTGTTTTTT. Translation: CASSFIPSGNTGELFF. The full variable domain, in which reference TRBV11-2 and TRBJ2-2 provide the parts outside the CDR3, is EAGVAQSPRYKIIEKRQSVAFWCNPISGHATLYWYQQILGQGPKLLIQFQNNGVVDDSQLPKDRFSAERLKGVDSTLKIQPAKLEDSAVYLCASSFIPSGNTGELFFGEGSRLTVL.

The V and J genes are TRBV6-4 and TRBJ2-7; 9 bases align to TRBD2. The CDR3 totals 15 residues. J gave up 1 base and V 6 bases, and 7 bases lay outside the gene matches. The V gene's germline CDR1 is MRHNA and CDR2 SNTAGT. CDR3 residues: CASSHDAGGSYEQYF. CDR3 nucleotide sequence: TGTGCCAGCAGCCATGATGCGGGGGGGTCCTACGAGCAGTACTTC.

This clonotype has a handful of counts. In DNA, the CDR3 is TGTGCCTGGAGCGAGGGACAGGGGATTGAAGCTTTCTTT. As protein: CAWSEGQGIEAFF. The rearrangement links TRBV30 to TRBJ1-1, with 10 positions matching TRBD1. The CDR3 runs 13 residues. CDR1 is GTSNPN, CDR2 SVGIG, per germline (reference sequence). Unmatched junction bases numbered 5, after V lost 3 bases and J lost 7 bases.

This clonotype has at least ten counts. CDR3 in DNA: TGTGCCAGCAGCTTTTCTAGCGGGGTTAGCTCCTACAATGAGCAGTTCTTC. Translating it yields CASSFSSGVSSYNEQFF. The chain joins TRBV7-3 to TRBJ2-1; 9 nucleotides agree with TRBD2. The ends lost 3 bases at V and 0 bases at J; junction bases unmatched: 6. The CDR3 is 17 residues long. Germline V CDR1 and CDR2: SGHTA, FQGTGA. Filled out from reference TRBV7-3 and TRBJ2-1, the complete variable domain reads GAGVSQTPSNKVTEKGKYVELRCDPISGHTALYWYRQSLGQGPEFLIYFQGTGAADDSGLPNDRFFAVRPEGSVSTLKIQRTERGDSAVYLCASSFSSGVSSYNEQFFGPGTRLTVL.

This chain joins TRBV20-1 and TRBJ1-1; D is unresolved. This CDR3 is built from 14 residues. Germline values: CDR1 DFQATT, CDR2 SNEGSKA (reference sequence). Trimming pared 3 bases from V and 0 bases from J, leaving 11 bases between. This chain's CDR3 is CSASGGVMNTEAFF. CDR3 DNA: TGCAGTGCTAGTGGAGGAGTAATGAACACTGAAGCTTTCTTT.

About this clonotype itself: A much bigger clone sits one base away, suggesting this may be a read error. The rearrangement uses TRBV5-1 and TRBJ2-3, with D possibly matching TRBD2 (6 bases). The CDR3 spans 15 residues. Between the trimmed V and J ends, which lost 0 bases and 5 bases, there was a span of 13 bases. Germline CDR1 is SGHRS and CDR2 is YFSETQ. CDR3 coding DNA: TGCGCCAGCAGCTTGGCGGGAGTGGAGGTAGATACGCAGTATTTT. Its protein product is CASSLAGVEVDTQYF. The full variable domain, in which reference TRBV5-1 and TRBJ2-3 provide the parts outside the CDR3, is KAGVTQTPRYLIKTRGQQVTLSCSPISGHRSVSWYQQTPGQGLQFLFEYFSETQRNKGNFPGRFSGRQFSNSRSEMNVSTLELGDSALYLCASSLAGVEVDTQYFGPGTRLTVL.

This clonotype was counted only a few times. The chain carries TRBV11-2 and TRBJ1-6; D gene uncertain. This CDR3 has 18 residues. The V end lost 1 base, the J end lost 3 bases, and 16 bases lay between the germline ends. Germline V gene data show CDR1 as SGHAT and CDR2 as FQNNGV. CDR3 nucleotide sequence: TGTGCCAGCAGCTTAGCCCCCGTGTTCGGCGACTATAATTCACCCCTCCACTTT. The encoded protein is CASSLAPVFGDYNSPLHF.